These T cell receptor beta chains were read from a single sample in a study of CD8 T cells in cerebrospinal fluid in Alzheimer's disease. TCRdb reprocessed the 10x single-cell sequencing reads and reports one entry per CDR3 protein, with no DNA. Recorded for this sample: some 1,400 distinct CDR3 sequences. The sample was cerebrospinal fluid. Source of these receptors: a human donor with Alzheimer's disease. CDR3s include the opening cysteine and the closing phenylalanine or tryptophan. Some rows mark clone size as missing; the rest say once, few, many or name a class of expanded clone.

medium-sized	TRBJ2-7	TRBV28	CATTPAGGVYEQYF
medium-sized	TRBJ1-6	TRBV19	CASRTGVNSPLHF
medium-sized	TRBJ1-5	TRBV4-2	CASSPRGEGPQHF
medium-sized	TRBJ1-2	TRBV6-1	CASLTGTYNYGYTF
large	TRBJ2-3	TRBV7-9	CASSFPAGTQYF
large	TRBJ2-1	TRBV10-1	CASSESSGSPRLEQFF
medium-sized	TRBJ1-5	TRBV4-1	CASSRTGQEGNQPQHF
medium-sized	TRBJ1-2	TRBV18	CASSLRPGPWNYGYTF
-	TRBJ1-1	TRBV19	CASSPSMGSGAAFF
medium-sized	TRBJ1-2	TRBV5-6	CASSLARPLYGYTF
medium-sized	TRBJ2-1	TRBV5-4	CASGTLMNREQFF
medium-sized	TRBJ2-1	TRBV7-9	CASSSRTSSSYNEQFF
medium-sized	TRBJ2-1	TRBV30	CAWSGRTGFTYNEQFF
large	TRBJ2-5	TRBV3-1	CASDYGGAETQYF
medium-sized	TRBJ2-7	TRBV6-5	CASRRGNEQYF
medium-sized	TRBJ2-7	TRBV20-1	CSAQGAREQYF
medium-sized	TRBJ2-2	TRBV6-5	CASSYQREQGGELFF